The 29 T cell receptor beta chains below all came from one sample that was sequenced in a study of blood T cells in healthy people across ages. A J-beta primer mix and a sample-barcoded 5' primer were used in a second PCR of about 7 to 11 cycles. TCRdb re-analysed the 5' RACE reads in MiXCR, keeping a single row per CDR3 protein. The sample has almost 550,000 distinct CDR3 sequences, 24% seen once; the top ten hold approximately 8.7%. The same data also contributed to another study, on T cells of mothers and their children.

The sequenced sample was blood. The receptor set was obtained from a boy between 5 and 17 years old in good health.

V gene TRBV5-8 combines with J gene TRBJ1-2, with a weak D call TRBD1 (6 bases). CDR1 and CDR2 from the germline V gene are SGHTS and YDEGEE. The CDR3 runs 14 residues. V was cut by 0 bases and J by 3 bases, with 9 bases left in between. The CDR3 here is CASSLGTEDYGYTF. In DNA form, the CDR3 reads TGTGCCAGCAGCTTGGGGACAGAGGACTATGGCTACACCTTC.

This clonotype occurred a few times. This chain joins TRBV11-2 and TRBJ2-1; D uncertain. Trimming left V 1 base short and J 5 bases short, with 12 bases between. Germline loops: CDR1 SGHAT, CDR2 FQNNGV. The CDR3 is 15 amino acids. In DNA form, the CDR3 reads TGTGCCAGCAGCTTAGCCCCAAACTGGAACAATGAGCAGTTCTTC. It translates to CASSLAPNWNNEQFF.

The chain joins TRBV7-2 to TRBJ2-1; weak D call: TRBD1 (6 bases). The germline CDR1 and CDR2 sequences are SGHTA and FQGNSA. This CDR3 region has 15 residues. Trimming left V 5 bases short and J 13 bases short, with 24 bases between. Here the CDR3 reads CASSPQLQGWGEQFF. In DNA form, the CDR3 reads TGTGCCAGCAGCCCCCAACTGCAGGGGTGGGGTGAACAGTTCTTC.

The V gene is TRBV7-2, the J gene TRBJ2-5; 9 bases fit TRBD1. TRBJ2-7 matches the DNA end more closely, so the J call is doubtful. The CDR3 has 15 residues. Germline loops: CDR1 SGHTA, CDR2 FQGNSA. The DNA of the CDR3 is TGTGCCAGCAGCTTAGCGGGGGGACAGGGCTACGAGCAGTACTTC. Translation: CASSLAGGQGYEQYF.

This clonotype has only a few counts. The chain has TRBV4-3 and TRBJ2-5; 9 nucleotides agree with TRBD1. With 1 base clipped from V and 5 bases from J, the junction kept 8 bases outside the gene matches. This CDR3 region has 16 residues. Germline-derived CDR1 and CDR2 are LGHNA and YSLEER. This chain's CDR3 is CASSQGGTGGGETQYF. The CDR3 nucleotides read TGCGCCAGCAGCCAAGGCGGCACAGGGGGCGGTGAGACCCAGTACTTC.

This chain uses TRBV19 with TRBJ2-5; TRBD2 might be the D (6 bases). The last part of the DNA fits TRBJ2-1 better; the J call may be wrong. The germline CDR1 and CDR2 sequences are LNHDA and SQIVND (reference sequence). The CDR3 covers 13 residues. The CDR3 bases are TGTGCCAGTAGCATTGAGCGGGTCGGTGAGCAGTTCTTC. This gives the protein CASSIERVGEQFF.

The chain links TRBV5-4 to TRBJ1-4; D is perhaps TRBD1 (5 bases). The CDR3 spans 15 residues. Trimming pared 0 bases from V and 3 bases from J, leaving 9 bases between. Germline V gene lookup returns CDR1 SGHNT and CDR2 YYREEE (reference sequence). The chain's CDR3 is CASSLASGPNEKLFF. CDR3 bases: TGTGCCAGCAGCTTGGCCTCGGGGCCTAATGAAAAACTGTTTTTT.

In DNA, the CDR3 is TGTGCCAGCAGTGAGGGACAGGGCTACAATGAGCAGTTCTTC. It is translated as CASSEGQGYNEQFF. The chain couples TRBV28 to TRBJ2-1, with TRBD1 matching over 9 bases. From germline, CDR1 is MDHEN and CDR2 SYDVKM. The J segment lost 3 bases and the V segment lost 5 bases, leaving 2 bases of the junction unmatched. CDR3 size: 14 residues. The entire variable domain, with the rest obtained from reference TRBV28 and TRBJ2-1, is as follows: DVKVTQSSRYLVKRTGEKVFLECVQDMDHENMFWYRQDPGLGLRLIYFSYDVKMKEKGDIPEGYSVSREKKERFSLILESASTNQTSMYLCASSEGQGYNEQFFGPGTRLTVL.

Here the CDR3 DNA reads TGTGCCAGCAGCCCTTTCGGGGACCTTAATGAAAAACTGTTTTTT. Protein sequence: CASSPFGDLNEKLFF. V and J are TRBV7-6 and TRBJ1-4, with D perhaps TRBD1 (5 bases). Germline assignment: CDR1 SGHVS and CDR2 FNYEAQ. The CDR3 extends over 15 amino acids. V was trimmed by 5 bases and J by 4 bases, leaving 14 bases between them.

The genes are TRBV5-1 and TRBJ2-4; 7 bases line up with TRBD1. The CDR3 is made up of 14 amino acids. Germline V gene data show CDR1 as SGHRS and CDR2 as YFSETQ. V was pared by 0 bases and J by 5 bases, with 2 bases of the junction left unmatched. The CDR3 DNA sequence: TGCGCCAGCAGCTTGGGGGACAGTCAAAACATTCAGTACTTC. Protein product: CASSLGDSQNIQYF.

V gene TRBV4-3 combines with J gene TRBJ2-7; TRBD2 agrees at 11 bases. The CDR3 extends over 15 amino acids. V trimming: 6 bases; J trimming: 3 bases; junction bases outside the gene matches: 7. From germline, CDR1 is LGHNA and CDR2 YSLEER. The CDR3 sequence is CASSDRLAGIYEQYF. The CDR3 nucleotides are TGCGCCAGCAGTGATCGACTAGCGGGGATCTACGAGCAGTACTTC.

The gene calls are TRBV5-5 and TRBJ2-1; a weak D match, TRBD2 (5 bases). Trimming took 6 bases from V and 2 from J, leaving 18 bases between them. CDR1 and CDR2 (germline): SGHKS, YYEKEE (reference sequence). This CDR3 comprises 16 residues. CDR3 amino acids: CASKRSGLAAYNEQFF. Here the CDR3 DNA reads TGTGCCAGCAAACGGTCCGGGCTAGCAGCCTACAATGAGCAGTTCTTC.

The rearrangement uses TRBV25-1 and TRBJ1-4; no clear D. This CDR3 spans 15 amino acids. The germline V and J ends were trimmed by 0 bases and 3 bases, with 8 bases remaining between them. In germline, CDR1 is MGHDK, CDR2 SYGVNS. This CDR3 reads CASSEYGTPNEKLFF. CDR3 DNA: TGTGCCAGCAGTGAATATGGAACTCCTAATGAAAAACTGTTTTTT.

This clonotype has more than one count but fewer than ten. CDR3 protein: CASSALAGGLGSTQYF. CDR3 nucleotides: TGTGCCAGCAGCGCGCTAGCGGGAGGGTTGGGGAGTACGCAGTATTTT. The J gene is TRBJ2-3, the V gene TRBV7-2, with 12 bases matching TRBD2. CDR1 is SGHTA, CDR2 FQGNSA, per germline. Trimming removed 5 bases from V and 8 bases from J; junction bases left unmatched: 11. The CDR3 has 16 amino acids.

The table lists this clonotype with a few counts. The chain carries TRBV11-2 and TRBJ2-2, with D maybe TRBD2 (6 bases). CDR1 is SGHAT and CDR2 is FQNNGV in the germline V gene. Trimming shortened V by 0 bases and J by 4 bases, and 18 bases separated the two germline ends. The CDR3 spans 18 residues. CDR3 loop: CASSLDGSGLGSTGELFF. The CDR3 DNA reads TGTGCCAGCAGCTTAGATGGTTCAGGACTCGGGAGCACCGGGGAGCTGTTTTTT. The full variable domain, with the rest looked up from reference TRBV11-2 and TRBJ2-2, is EAGVAQSPRYKIIEKRQSVAFWCNPISGHATLYWYQQILGQGPKLLIQFQNNGVVDDSQLPKDRFSAERLKGVDSTLKIQPAKLEDSAVYLCASSLDGSGLGSTGELFFGEGSRLTVL.

The chain uses TRBV5-1 and TRBJ2-1; 10 nucleotides line up with TRBD2. Gene TRBJ2-7 matches the end of the DNA better, so the J call may be wrong. Germline CDR1 reads SGHRS; CDR2 reads YFSETQ. CDR3 length: 17 amino acids. The chain's CDR3 is CASSSVQTSGYSYEQYV. Written as DNA, the CDR3 is TGCGCCAGCAGCTCGGTCCAGACTAGCGGGTACTCCTACGAGCAGTACGTC.

The rearrangement uses TRBV6-1 and TRBJ2-7; 7 bases match TRBD2. This CDR3 spans 14 amino acids. The germline gives CDR1 MNHNS, CDR2 SASEGT. V lost 5 bases to trimming and J lost 4 bases; unmatched junction nucleotides: 8. CDR3 residues: CASSFSLADYEQYV. The CDR3, as DNA: TGTGCCAGCAGTTTTAGCCTAGCGGATTACGAGCAGTACGTC.

About this clonotype itself: The missing conserved phenylalanine or tryptophan at the end of this CDR3 makes a read error likely. The V gene is TRBV6-6, the J gene TRBJ1-1; D is perhaps TRBD1 (5 bases). With 2 bases removed from V and 4 bases from J, the gap between germline ends came to 5 bases. The germline V gene encodes CDR1 MNHNY and CDR2 SVGAGI (reference sequence). The CDR3 contains 12 residues. The CDR3 coding sequence is TGTGCCAGCAGTTACGGGGGCACTGAAGCTTTCGTT. Its protein is CASSYGGTEAFV.

The chain joins TRBV5-1 to TRBJ1-1; TRBD1 might be the D (5 bases). Germline CDR1 is SGHRS and CDR2 is YFSETQ. Trimming removed 0 bases at V and 1 base at J, with 16 bases between. The CDR3 covers 17 residues. The CDR3 sequence: CASSLEGLTNPNTEAFF. CDR3 DNA: TGCGCCAGCAGCTTGGAGGGGTTAACTAACCCGAACACTGAAGCTTTCTTT.

This clonotype occurred many times. The CDR3 loop is CASSLGQHNEQFF. CDR3 DNA sequence: TGTGCCAGCAGTTTAGGACAACACAATGAGCAGTTCTTC. The rearrangement uses TRBV6-2 or TRBV6-3 and TRBJ2-1; D might be TRBD1 (5 bases). The CDR3 runs 13 residues. V was trimmed by 4 bases and J by 5 bases, leaving 9 bases between them. The germline CDR1 and CDR2 sequences are MNHEY and SVGEGT.

The DNA of the CDR3 is TGTGCCAGCAGCTTAGAACTGAGTCGAGCTAACTATGGCTACACCTTC. The encoded protein is CASSLELSRANYGYTF. This rearrangement joins TRBV7-2 to TRBJ1-2, with D uncertain. Trimming removed 1 base from V and 0 bases from J, with 12 bases in between. The CDR3 contains 16 residues. Germline V gene data show CDR1 as SGHTA and CDR2 as FQGNSA.

This clonotype showed up just a few times. V usage is TRBV2 and J usage is TRBJ2-7, with D maybe TRBD2 (5 bases). The CDR3 spans 15 residues. The V and J ends lost 1 base and 0 bases respectively, with 10 bases between them. The V gene's germline CDR1 is SNHLY and CDR2 FYNNEI. This CDR3 is CASSEGTASSYEQYF. Here the CDR3 DNA reads TGTGCCAGCAGTGAAGGGACTGCTAGCTCCTACGAGCAGTACTTC. Full variable domain (missing parts from reference TRBV2 and TRBJ2-7): EPEVTQTPSHQVTQMGQEVILRCVPISNHLYFYWYRQILGQKVEFLVSFYNNEISEKSEIFDDQFSVERPDGSNFTLKIRSTKLEDSAMYFCASSEGTASSYEQYFGPGTRLTVT.

This chain uses TRBV12-3 or TRBV12-4 with TRBJ2-3, with a tentative D call TRBD2 (6 bases). The CDR3 is 15 residues long. The V end lost 1 base, the J end lost 1 base, and 9 bases lay between the germline ends. The CDR3 nucleotides are TGTGCCAGCAGTTTAGGCGGGGACGGCACAGATACGCAGTATTTT. Protein sequence: CASSLGGDGTDTQYF.

The chain combines TRBV6-2 or TRBV6-3 with TRBJ2-5; D is undetermined. In germline, CDR1 is MNHEY, CDR2 SVGEGT. This CDR3 comprises 14 residues. Trimming cost V 5 bases and J 5 bases, with 15 bases left between them. The CDR3 bases are TGTGCCAGCAGTCCTCCGGGCCTCTCTGAGACCCAGTACTTC. It codes for CASSPPGLSETQYF.

The chain's CDR3 is CASSSPGQGGGRTEAFF. CDR3 nucleotides: TGTGCCAGCAGTTCACCGGGACAGGGCGGGGGTCGGACTGAAGCTTTCTTT. J is TRBJ1-1 and V is TRBV6-5; TRBD1 matches at 9 bases. This CDR3 has 17 residues. Losses at the gene ends were 4 bases for V and 5 bases for J; bases not matched to a gene: 14. CDR1 MNHEY and CDR2 SVGAGI come from the germline V gene.

This clonotype was detected a few times. The V gene is TRBV7-9, the J gene TRBJ2-5; 8 bases match TRBD2. The CDR3 spans 13 residues. Trimming removed 4 bases from V and 3 bases from J; junction bases left unmatched: 1. Germline CDR1 is SEHNR and CDR2 is FQNEAQ (reference sequence). The CDR3 here is CASSSGLEETQYF. As DNA, the CDR3 is TGTGCCAGCAGCTCGGGACTAGAAGAGACCCAGTACTTC.

This clonotype was observed a handful of times. The chain employs TRBV4-3 and TRBJ2-4; no clear D. Per the germline V gene, CDR1 is LGHNA and CDR2 is YSLEER. V was clipped by 0 bases and J by 0 bases, with 9 bases between them. The CDR3 is 16 amino acids. This CDR3 reads CASSQEGQGAKNIQYF. The CDR3 DNA reads TGCGCCAGCAGCCAAGAAGGGCAAGGAGCCAAAAACATTCAGTACTTC.

The gene calls are TRBV21-1 and TRBJ2-1; the DNA was not used to check the table's D call, TRBD2. TRBV21-1 is a recognized pseudogene. This CDR3 spans 17 amino acids. The chain's CDR3 is CASSKEPLAGGSNEQFF. For the CDR3, the DNA is TGTGCCAGCAGCAAAGAACCGCTAGCGGGGGGTAGCAATGAGCAGTTCTTC.

This chain joins TRBV13 and TRBJ2-7; TRBD1 matches 11 bases. Germline CDR1 and CDR2: PRHDT and FYEKMQ (reference sequence). The ends lost 3 bases at V and 3 bases at J; junction bases unmatched: 4. The CDR3 contains 15 residues. The CDR3 loop reads CASSLGQGGLYEQYF. The CDR3 coding sequence is TGTGCCAGCAGCTTGGGACAGGGGGGCCTCTACGAGCAGTACTTC.